Each of the 10 T cell receptor beta chains below was sequenced from the same sample in a study of T-cell reconstitution after alpha-beta-depleted transplantation in children. Unique molecular identifiers were used in preparing the TCRbeta library. TCRdb called the PCR reads again in MiXCR, with one record for every CDR3 protein. Of about 250,000 distinct CDR3 sequences listed, 20% to 30% are singletons. This specimen consisted of PBMCs, mostly from graft donor cells, obtained 360 days after TCRalphabeta/CD19-depleted stem cell transplant. These receptors were obtained from a female patient between 2 and 15 years old who had a stem cell transplant for congenital amegakaryocytic thrombocytopenia, so the T cells may come from the graft donor.

This clonotype was counted at least ten times. The chain recombines TRBV20-1 with TRBJ1-1; D is ambiguous. Germline loops: CDR1 DFQATT, CDR2 SNEGSKA (reference sequence). CDR3 length equals 11 residues. DNA for the CDR3: TGCAGCCCTAGCGACGGCACTGAAGCTTTCTTT. It is translated as CSPSDGTEAFF.

This clonotype was counted between two and nine times. This sequence joins TRBV28 and TRBJ2-5; D is ambiguous. Germline V gene data show CDR1 as MDHEN and CDR2 as SYDVKM. The CDR3 is 13 residues long. V lost 2 bases and J 1 base, leaving 5 bases between the germline ends. CDR3 residues: CASSLQVQETQYF. The CDR3 DNA follows: TGTGCCAGCAGTTTACAGGTCCAAGAGACCCAGTACTTC.

Notes on this clonotype: The junction and the germline gene differ at one end; a read error may be behind it. The chain links TRBV11-2 to TRBJ1-3; TRBD1 matches at 7 bases. This CDR3 comprises 17 residues. Germline CDR1 SGHAT, CDR2 FQNNGV. CDR3 DNA sequence: TGTGCCAGCAGATATTACCAGGGGGTCGGCTCTGGAAACCCCATATATTTT. Residues: CASRYYQGVGSGNPIYF.

This clonotype was observed a handful of times. V and J are TRBV28 and TRBJ2-5; 8 nucleotides align to TRBD1. Germline-derived CDR1 and CDR2 are MDHEN and SYDVKM. With 6 bases clipped from V and 5 bases from J, the junction kept 8 bases outside the gene matches. CDR3 length equals 14 residues. CDR3 DNA sequence: TGTGCCAGCAGCCCAACAGGGGGTCGGGAGACCCAGTACTTC. Its protein product is CASSPTGGRETQYF.

This sequence joins TRBV7-2 and TRBJ2-7; the D gene is possibly TRBD2 (6 bases). This CDR3 is 14 amino acids long. CDR1 and CDR2 (germline): SGHTA, FQGNSA. V lost 1 base and J lost 3, with 10 bases in between. CDR3 protein: CASSLGGGNYEQYF. For the CDR3, the DNA is TGTGCCAGCAGCTTAGGAGGCGGGAACTACGAGCAGTACTTC.

The chain has TRBV19 and TRBJ2-2; 8 bases align to TRBD1. Per germline, CDR1 LNHDA and CDR2 SQIVND (reference sequence). V shed 0 bases, J shed 3 bases, and the junction held 12 bases outside the gene matches. The CDR3 is 19 amino acids. CDR3 DNA: TGTGCCAGTAGTATAGATCCAATGAGGGGGACAGGAGACACCGGGGAGCTGTTTTTT. Residues: CASSIDPMRGTGDTGELFF.

The gene calls are TRBV7-9 and TRBJ2-1; D might be TRBD1 (5 bases). Germline assignment: CDR1 SEHNR and CDR2 FQNEAQ (reference sequence). The V end lost 5 bases, the J end lost 0 bases, and 14 bases lay between the germline ends. This CDR3 spans 16 amino acids. Here the CDR3 DNA reads TGTGCCAGCAGCCCAAAGGACACGAGCTCCTACAATGAGCAGTTCTTC. Protein product: CASSPKDTSSYNEQFF.

This clonotype was seen a few times. The J gene is TRBJ2-7, the V gene TRBV9; D remains unclear. From germline, CDR1 is SGDLS and CDR2 YYNGEE. The ends were cut back, 0 bases at V and 7 bases at J, with 11 bases in the middle. The CDR3 is 13 amino acids. The CDR3 bases are TGTGCCAGCAGCGTAGCCCCAAGAGATGAGCAGTACTTC. Encoded protein: CASSVAPRDEQYF. The full variable domain, completed using reference TRBV9 and TRBJ2-7, is DSGVTQTPKHLITATGQRVTLRCSPRSGDLSVYWYQQSLDQGLQFLIQYYNGEERAKGNILERFSAQQFPDLHSELNLSSLELGDSALYFCASSVAPRDEQYFGPGTRLTVT.

This sequence joins TRBV5-4 and TRBJ2-1; 14 bases match TRBD2. The length of the CDR3 is 15 residues. With 4 bases clipped from V and 6 bases from J, the junction kept 3 bases outside the gene matches. CDR1 SGHNT and CDR2 YYREEE come from the germline V gene (reference sequence). The CDR3 DNA sequence: TGTGCCAGCAGCGCGGGACTAGCGGGAGTCAATGAGCAGTTCTTC. It yields the protein CASSAGLAGVNEQFF. The full variable domain, completed using reference TRBV5-4 and TRBJ2-1, is ETGVTQSPTHLIKTRGQQVTLRCSSQSGHNTVSWYQQALGQGPQFIFQYYREEENGRGNFPPRFSGLQFPNYSSELNVNALELDDSALYLCASSAGLAGVNEQFFGPGTRLTVL.

This clonotype was picked up a small number of times. The chain combines TRBV20-1 with TRBJ2-7, with TRBD2 matching over 11 bases. Germline CDR1 DFQATT, CDR2 SNEGSKA (reference sequence). V gave up 2 bases and J gave up 4 bases; unmatched junction bases: 10. This CDR3 spans 16 amino acids. CDR3 protein: CSARIFGLAGGYEQYF. CDR3 bases: TGCAGTGCTAGAATTTTCGGGCTAGCGGGGGGTTACGAGCAGTACTTC.